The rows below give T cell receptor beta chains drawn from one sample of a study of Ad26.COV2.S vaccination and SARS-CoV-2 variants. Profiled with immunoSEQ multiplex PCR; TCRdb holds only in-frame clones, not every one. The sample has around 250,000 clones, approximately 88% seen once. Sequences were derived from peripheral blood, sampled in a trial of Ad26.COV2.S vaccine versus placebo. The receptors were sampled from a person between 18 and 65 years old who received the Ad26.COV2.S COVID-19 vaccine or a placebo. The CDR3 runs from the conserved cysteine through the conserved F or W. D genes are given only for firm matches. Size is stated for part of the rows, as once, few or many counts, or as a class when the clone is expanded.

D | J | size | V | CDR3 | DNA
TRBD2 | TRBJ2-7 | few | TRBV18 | CASSPPSAGGAHEQYF | TGTGCCAGCTCACCACCATCCGCGGGGGGGGCGCATGAGCAGTACTTC
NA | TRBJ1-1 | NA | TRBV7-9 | CASSQSIGGMNTEAFF | TGTGCCAGCAGCCAAAGTATAGGGGGAATGAACACTGAAGCTTTCTTT
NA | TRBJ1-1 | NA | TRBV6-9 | CASSSGREGAEAFF | TGTGCCAGCAGTTCGGGCCGGGAGGGGGCTGAAGCTTTCTTT
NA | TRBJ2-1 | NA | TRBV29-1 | CSVEIWFGGEGLLDEQFF | TGCAGCGTTGAGATTTGGTTCGGGGGAGAAGGTTTGTTGGATGAGCAGTTCTTC
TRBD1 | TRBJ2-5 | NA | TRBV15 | CATSRDHRQGGTQYF | TGTGCCACCAGCAGAGATCACAGACAGGGGGGGACCCAGTACTTC
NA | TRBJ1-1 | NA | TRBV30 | CAWKPGPGGLEEAFF | TGTGCCTGGAAACCGGGTCCGGGAGGCCTTGAGGAAGCTTTCTTT
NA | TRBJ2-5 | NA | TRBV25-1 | CASSEYLPDRGQETQYF | TGTGCCAGCAGTGAATATTTGCCCGATCGAGGGCAAGAGACCCAGTACTTC
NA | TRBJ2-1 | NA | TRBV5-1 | CASSTEGNEQFF | TGCGCCAGCTCGACTGAGGGCAATGAGCAGTTCTTC
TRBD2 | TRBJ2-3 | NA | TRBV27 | CASSWAGADTQYF | TGTGCCAGCAGTTGGGCGGGGGCAGATACGCAGTATTTT
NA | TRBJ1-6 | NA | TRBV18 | CASTGDPARALHF | TGTGCCAGCACTGGGGATCCCGCAAGAGCCCTCCACTTT
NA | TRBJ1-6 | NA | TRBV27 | CASTVGWADNSPLHF | TGTGCCAGCACCGTCGGTTGGGCGGATAATTCACCCCTCCACTTT
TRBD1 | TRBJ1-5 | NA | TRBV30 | CAWILQGASNQPQHF | TGTGCCTGGATACTCCAGGGGGCTTCAAATCAGCCCCAGCATTTT
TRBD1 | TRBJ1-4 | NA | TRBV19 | CASSLLQGNEKLFF | TGTGCCAGTAGTCTCCTACAGGGGAATGAAAAACTGTTTTTT
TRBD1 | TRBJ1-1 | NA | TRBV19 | CASDSGTGGKTEAFF | TGTGCCAGCGATAGCGGGACAGGGGGCAAAACTGAAGCTTTCTTT
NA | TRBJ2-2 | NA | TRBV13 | CASSPRLENTGELFF | TGTGCCAGCAGCCCCCGACTAGAGAACACCGGGGAGCTGTTTTTT
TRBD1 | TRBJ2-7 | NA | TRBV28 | CASSFPRGSSYEQYF | TGTGCCAGCAGTTTCCCCAGGGGGAGCTCCTACGAGCAGTACTTC
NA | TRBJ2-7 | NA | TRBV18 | CASSPPGATLYEQYF | TGTGCCAGCTCACCCCCCGGGGCGACCTTATACGAGCAGTACTTC
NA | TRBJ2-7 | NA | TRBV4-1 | CASSQDAGEFSYEQYF | TGCGCCAGCAGCCAAGACGCCGGGGAGTTCTCCTACGAGCAGTACTTC
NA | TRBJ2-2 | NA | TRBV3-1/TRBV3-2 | CASSQLRSAGELFF | TGTGCCAGCAGCCAACTCCGATCCGCCGGGGAGCTGTTTTTT
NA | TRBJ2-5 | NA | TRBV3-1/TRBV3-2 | CASSQVLVSSETQYF | TGTGCCAGCAGCCAAGTTCTAGTGTCGTCAGAGACCCAGTACTTC
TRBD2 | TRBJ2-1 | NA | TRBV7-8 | CASSLPSGGLGEQFF | TGTGCCAGCAGCTTACCTAGCGGGGGTCTCGGTGAGCAGTTCTTC
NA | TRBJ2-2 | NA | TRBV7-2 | CASSPGYMNTGELFF | TGTGCCAGCAGCCCAGGTTATATGAACACCGGGGAGCTGTTTTTT
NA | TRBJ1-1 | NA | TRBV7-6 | CASSLDSAMNTEAFF | TGTGCCAGCAGCTTAGATTCGGCCATGAACACTGAAGCTTTCTTT
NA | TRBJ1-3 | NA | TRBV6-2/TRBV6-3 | CASSEHKSSGNTIYF | TGTGCCAGCAGCGAACACAAGAGCTCTGGAAACACCATATATTTT
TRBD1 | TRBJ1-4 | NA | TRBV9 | CASSEQGSAEKLFF | TGTGCCAGCAGCGAACAGGGGTCTGCTGAAAAACTGTTTTTT
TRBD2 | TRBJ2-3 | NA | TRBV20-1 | CSASLAGTTDTQYF | TGCAGTGCTAGTTTAGCGGGGACAACAGATACGCAGTATTTT
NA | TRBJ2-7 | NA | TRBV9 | CASSLTGGTDGYEQYF | TGTGCCAGCAGCCTCACCGGAGGGACCGATGGCTACGAGCAGTACTTC
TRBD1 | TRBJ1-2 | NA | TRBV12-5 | CASGPNRRGLGGYTF | TGTGCTAGTGGTCCGAACAGGAGGGGGCTGGGGGGCTACACCTTC
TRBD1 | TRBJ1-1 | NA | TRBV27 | CASSFGQGARTEAFF | TGTGCCAGCAGTTTTGGGCAGGGGGCGCGCACTGAAGCTTTCTTT
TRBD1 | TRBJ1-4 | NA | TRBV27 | CASRSPWTGRGEKLFF | TGTGCCAGCAGATCCCCATGGACAGGACGAGGGGAAAAACTGTTTTTT
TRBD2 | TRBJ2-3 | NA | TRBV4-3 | CASSQEWLAGPDTQYF | TGCGCCAGCAGCCAAGAATGGCTAGCGGGACCAGATACGCAGTATTTT
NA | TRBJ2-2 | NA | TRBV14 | CASSQYRTNTGELFF | TGTGCCAGCAGCCAATACAGAACCAACACCGGGGAGCTGTTTTTT
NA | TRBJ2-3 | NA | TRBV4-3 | CASSQTYQGANTDTQYF | TGCGCCAGCAGCCAAACGTACCAGGGAGCTAACACAGATACGCAGTATTTT
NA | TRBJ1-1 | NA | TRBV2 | CASSKEGTNTEAFF | TGTGCCAGCAGCAAGGAGGGGACGAACACTGAAGCTTTCTTT
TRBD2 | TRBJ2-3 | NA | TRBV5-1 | CASSRGDSTDTQYF | TGCGCCAGCAGCCGGGGGGACTCCACAGATACGCAGTATTTT
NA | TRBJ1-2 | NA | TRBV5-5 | CASSFPGGNYGYTF | TGTGCCAGCAGCTTTCCAGGCGGTAACTATGGCTACACCTTC
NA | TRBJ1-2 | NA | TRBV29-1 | CSVGEGYGYTF | TGCAGCGTTGGAGAAGGCTATGGCTACACCTTC
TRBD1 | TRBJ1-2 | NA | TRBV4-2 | CASSQLTGEYGYTF | TGTGCCAGCAGCCAATTGACAGGGGAGTATGGCTACACCTTC
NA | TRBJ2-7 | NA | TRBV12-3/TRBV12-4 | CASSSGVSYEQYF | TGTGCCAGCAGTTCAGGGGTATCCTACGAGCAGTACTTC
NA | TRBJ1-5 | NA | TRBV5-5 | CASSLNSHNQPQHF | TGTGCCAGCAGCTTAAACAGCCACAATCAGCCCCAGCATTTT
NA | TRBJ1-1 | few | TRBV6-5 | CASSKPAGPEAFF | TGTGCCAGCAGTAAACCAGCTGGACCTGAAGCTTTCTTT
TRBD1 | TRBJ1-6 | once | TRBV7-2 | CASSLEGRGRSYNSPLHF | TGTGCCAGCAGCTTAGAGGGCAGGGGGAGGTCCTATAATTCACCCCTCCACTTT
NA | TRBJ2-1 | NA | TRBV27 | CASSTYDRRRGGNEQFF | TGTGCCAGCAGTACGTATGACCGCCGGCGAGGGGGCAATGAGCAGTTCTTC
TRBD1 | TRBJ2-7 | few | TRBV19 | CASSIPGQGAYEQYF | TGTGCCAGTAGTATACCGGGACAGGGGGCTTACGAGCAGTACTTC
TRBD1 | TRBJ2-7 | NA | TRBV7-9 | CASNAGTASYEQYF | TGTGCCAGCAACGCCGGGACAGCCTCCTACGAGCAGTACTTC
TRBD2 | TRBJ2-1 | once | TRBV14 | CATSTSGAYNEQFF | TGTGCCACCTCGACTAGCGGGGCATACAATGAGCAGTTCTTC
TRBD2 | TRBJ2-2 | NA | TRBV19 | CASGLAETGELFF | TGTGCCAGTGGACTAGCGGAAACCGGGGAGCTGTTTTTT
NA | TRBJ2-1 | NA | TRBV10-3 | CAIHPSGRRKGDEQFF | TGTGCCATCCACCCTTCCGGGCGGAGGAAGGGCGATGAGCAGTTCTTC
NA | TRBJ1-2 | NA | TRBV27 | CASSTGLRWDGYTF | TGTGCCAGCAGCACAGGTTTAAGATGGGATGGCTACACCTTC
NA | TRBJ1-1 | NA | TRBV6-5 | CASTGDRNTEAFF | TGTGCCAGCACTGGCGACAGGAACACTGAAGCTTTCTTT
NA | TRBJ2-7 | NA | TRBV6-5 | CASIDWAGEQYF | TGTGCCAGCATAGACTGGGCGGGGGAGCAGTACTTC
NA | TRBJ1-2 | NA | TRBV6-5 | CASSYSGRAPGYTF | TGTGCCAGCAGTTACTCGGGGAGGGCTCCTGGCTACACCTTC
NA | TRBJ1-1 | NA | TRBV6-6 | CASSSRDEAFF | TGTGCCAGCAGTTCCCGTGATGAAGCTTTCTTT
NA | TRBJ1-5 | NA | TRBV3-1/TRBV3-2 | CASSQAGINQPQHF | TGTGCCAGCAGCCAAGCGGGAATCAATCAGCCCCAGCATTTT
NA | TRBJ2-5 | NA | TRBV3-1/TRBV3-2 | CASSQGSRSQETQYF | TGTGCCAGCAGCCAAGGGTCGCGCTCTCAAGAGACCCAGTACTTC
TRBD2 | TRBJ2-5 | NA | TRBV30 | CAWSEPGHATSGRETQYF | TGTGCCTGGAGTGAGCCGGGCCATGCGACTAGCGGTCGGGAGACCCAGTACTTC
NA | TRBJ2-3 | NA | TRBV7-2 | CASSPHRADTQYF | TGTGCCAGCAGCCCCCATAGGGCCGATACGCAGTATTTT
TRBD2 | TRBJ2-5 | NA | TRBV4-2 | CASSVTSGRAKAETQYF | TGTGCCAGCAGCGTTACTAGCGGGAGGGCCAAGGCGGAGACCCAGTACTTC
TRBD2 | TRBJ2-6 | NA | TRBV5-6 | CASTPSGGVGANVLTF | TGTGCCAGCACCCCCAGCGGGGGCGTTGGGGCCAACGTCCTGACTTTC